This record concerns one TCR beta chain sequence. These data are taken from a study of long-term antiretroviral therapy in people with HIV. Sequencing used immunoSEQ v3.0 at survey level. Only in-frame clones appear in the TCRdb table, and some are missing; sequencing was by immunoSEQ multiplex PCR. The sample carries around 27,000 clones, around 85% recorded once. Trimming pared 0 bases from V and 3 bases from J, leaving 6 bases between. Germline V gene data show CDR1 as MGHRA and CDR2 as YSYEKL. The CDR3 contains 13 residues. This TCR came from a middle-aged man with HIV. V gene TRBV4-1 combines with J gene TRBJ2-7; D remains ambiguous. Source: unsorted PBMCs, taken 3 years after starting antiretroviral therapy. The CDR3 region is CASSQEGSYEQYF. Written as DNA, the CDR3 is TGCGCCAGCAGCCAAGAAGGCAGCTACGAGCAGTACTTC.